These T cell receptor beta chains were read from a single sample in a study of cytomegalovirus exposure and HLA in healthy donors. Generated by immunoSEQ multiplex PCR, the TCRdb table keeps only in-frame clones and is missing some. Among approximately 170,000 clones, 60% to 85% were seen once, and the ten largest hold 2.5% to 4%. Sequenced sample: PBMCs. The receptors come from a female donor in good health and CMV-seronegative. Both conserved end residues are part of each CDR3. A D gene is named only where the DNA matches it firmly. For some rows the clone size is stated as once, few or many, or as a class when expanded; others skip it.

d_call: TRBD2
j_call: TRBJ2-5
clone_size: NA
v_call: TRBV30
cdr3_nt: TGTGCCTGGAGGGGGACTAGCTGGGGGGAGACCCAGTACTTC
cdr3_aa: CAWRGTSWGETQYF

d_call: NA
j_call: TRBJ1-2
clone_size: NA
v_call: TRBV21-1
cdr3_nt: TGTGCCAGCACCGAGTCCGGACAGCCGCAGCCTAACTATGGCTACACCTTC
cdr3_aa: CASTESGQPQPNYGYTF

d_call: NA
j_call: TRBJ2-7
clone_size: few
v_call: TRBV19
cdr3_nt: TGTGCCAGTAGTATTGGGAGGAGCTCCTACGAGCAGTACTTC
cdr3_aa: CASSIGRSSYEQYF

d_call: TRBD1
j_call: TRBJ2-7
clone_size: few
v_call: TRBV13
cdr3_nt: TGTGCCAGCAAAAAGGCCTGGGACAGCAGCTCCTACGAGCAGTACTTC
cdr3_aa: CASKKAWDSSSYEQYF

d_call: NA
j_call: TRBJ1-5
clone_size: few
v_call: TRBV30
cdr3_nt: TGTGCCTTCCGGAGGGGTATCAATCAGCCCCAGCATTTT
cdr3_aa: CAFRRGINQPQHF

d_call: TRBD1
j_call: TRBJ2-7
clone_size: NA
v_call: TRBV2
cdr3_nt: TGTGCCAGCAGTCGACAGGGTATATACGAGCAGTACTTC
cdr3_aa: CASSRQGIYEQYF

d_call: NA
j_call: TRBJ1-3
clone_size: few
v_call: TRBV5-5
cdr3_nt: TGTGCCAGCAGCTTGGATTGGAGACGCTCTGGAAACACCATATATTTT
cdr3_aa: CASSLDWRRSGNTIYF

d_call: NA
j_call: TRBJ1-5
clone_size: few
v_call: TRBV28
cdr3_nt: TGTGCCAGCAGTTTAACAGGGAATAGCAATCAGCCCCAGCATTTT
cdr3_aa: CASSLTGNSNQPQHF

d_call: NA
j_call: TRBJ2-5
clone_size: few
v_call: TRBV7-7
cdr3_nt: TGTGCCTGTGGCCCCGACAGGCAAGAGACCCAGTACTTC
cdr3_aa: CACGPDRQETQYF

d_call: TRBD1
j_call: TRBJ2-3
clone_size: NA
v_call: TRBV28
cdr3_nt: TGTGCCAGCAGTCTACGGACAGGGACCCGAAGCACAGATACGCAGTATTTT
cdr3_aa: CASSLRTGTRSTDTQYF

d_call: NA
j_call: TRBJ2-1
clone_size: NA
v_call: TRBV5-8
cdr3_nt: TGTGCCAGCAGCCCTACAGACAATGAGCAGTTCTTC
cdr3_aa: CASSPTDNEQFF

d_call: TRBD2
j_call: TRBJ2-3
clone_size: NA
v_call: TRBV2
cdr3_nt: TGTGCCAGCAGTGAAACGGGACTAGCGGGGAGGGTAGATACGCAGTATTTT
cdr3_aa: CASSETGLAGRVDTQYF

d_call: TRBD1
j_call: TRBJ1-1
clone_size: NA
v_call: TRBV2
cdr3_nt: TGTGCCAGCAGTGTGGACAGGGTGAACACTGAAGCTTTCTTT
cdr3_aa: CASSVDRVNTEAFF

d_call: TRBD1
j_call: TRBJ2-3
clone_size: NA
v_call: TRBV7-3
cdr3_nt: TGTGCCAGCAGCCCTTCAGGACAGGGACGCACAGATACGCAGTATTTT
cdr3_aa: CASSPSGQGRTDTQYF

d_call: NA
j_call: TRBJ1-4
clone_size: NA
v_call: TRBV19
cdr3_nt: TGTGCCAGTAGTATTCCAGGGGAAAGTGAAAAACTGTTTTTT
cdr3_aa: CASSIPGESEKLFF

d_call: TRBD2
j_call: TRBJ2-2
clone_size: NA
v_call: TRBV19
cdr3_nt: TGTGCCTCGATGGCGGGAGGAAAAACCGGGGAGCTGTTTTTT
cdr3_aa: CASMAGGKTGELFF

d_call: NA
j_call: TRBJ2-3
clone_size: NA
v_call: TRBV28
cdr3_nt: TGTGCCAGCAGTTTACGGGGAACTAGCACAGATACGCAGTATTTT
cdr3_aa: CASSLRGTSTDTQYF

d_call: TRBD2
j_call: TRBJ2-1
clone_size: NA
v_call: TRBV5-1
cdr3_nt: TGCGCCGGCAGCTTGGAACTAGCGTCGTATGAGCAGTTCTTC
cdr3_aa: CAGSLELASYEQFF

d_call: TRBD2
j_call: TRBJ2-7
clone_size: NA
v_call: TRBV27
cdr3_nt: TGTGCCAGCAGCGGGGGACTAGCGGGAGTGTACGAGCAGTACTTC
cdr3_aa: CASSGGLAGVYEQYF

d_call: NA
j_call: TRBJ1-6
clone_size: NA
v_call: TRBV7-2
cdr3_nt: TGTGCCAGCAGCTTTGGGGGCCTGAATTCACCCCTCCACTTT
cdr3_aa: CASSFGGLNSPLHF

d_call: NA
j_call: TRBJ2-7
clone_size: NA
v_call: TRBV15
cdr3_nt: TGTGCCACCAGCAGGGAGGTACATGCCTACGAGCAGTACTTC
cdr3_aa: CATSREVHAYEQYF

d_call: NA
j_call: TRBJ2-3
clone_size: once
v_call: TRBV7-3
cdr3_nt: TGTGCCAGCAGCATTAGCGGAGGAGCTGGGGCAGATACGCAGTATTTT
cdr3_aa: CASSISGGAGADTQYF

d_call: NA
j_call: TRBJ2-1
clone_size: NA
v_call: TRBV7-2
cdr3_nt: TGTGCCAGCAGCTCGCGGGGCTCCTACAATGAGCAGTTCTTC
cdr3_aa: CASSSRGSYNEQFF

d_call: TRBD2
j_call: TRBJ2-5
clone_size: NA
v_call: TRBV5-6
cdr3_nt: TGTGCCAGCAGCTTGTCGTTAGCGGGAGTAGGAATCAGAGAGACCCAGTACTTC
cdr3_aa: CASSLSLAGVGIRETQYF

d_call: NA
j_call: TRBJ2-6
clone_size: once
v_call: TRBV14
cdr3_nt: TGTGCCAGCACTTCGGTCTCTGGGGCCAACGTCCTGACTTTC
cdr3_aa: CASTSVSGANVLTF

d_call: NA
j_call: TRBJ1-3
clone_size: few
v_call: TRBV5-1
cdr3_nt: TGCGCCAGCAGCTTGGGGACTGCCACCTCTGGAAACACCATATATTTT
cdr3_aa: CASSLGTATSGNTIYF

d_call: TRBD2
j_call: TRBJ2-2
clone_size: few
v_call: TRBV6-6
cdr3_nt: TGTGCCAGCAGTAGCTCCGAGGGCGGGAGTTTCGGGGAGCTGTTTTTT
cdr3_aa: CASSSSEGGSFGELFF

d_call: TRBD1
j_call: TRBJ2-7
clone_size: NA
v_call: TRBV19
cdr3_nt: TGTGCCAGTAGTTTCGCCGGGACAGGGGGCTCCCCCACCTACGAGCAGTACTTC
cdr3_aa: CASSFAGTGGSPTYEQYF

d_call: TRBD1
j_call: TRBJ1-6
clone_size: few
v_call: TRBV4-2
cdr3_nt: TGTGCCAGCAGCCACGGAGGACAGGTGGGTTCACCCCTCCACTTT
cdr3_aa: CASSHGGQVGSPLHF

d_call: NA
j_call: TRBJ1-3
clone_size: NA
v_call: TRBV2
cdr3_nt: TGTGCCAGCAGTGAAAACTTCTCTGGAAACACCATATATTTT
cdr3_aa: CASSENFSGNTIYF

d_call: TRBD1
j_call: TRBJ1-1
clone_size: NA
v_call: TRBV30
cdr3_nt: TGTGCCTGGAAAGACAGGGTAAAATCTGAAGCTTTCTTT
cdr3_aa: CAWKDRVKSEAFF

d_call: NA
j_call: TRBJ1-1
clone_size: NA
v_call: TRBV4-1
cdr3_nt: TGCGCCAGCAGCTGGGCAACCCTGAACACTGAAGCTTTCTTT
cdr3_aa: CASSWATLNTEAFF

d_call: TRBD1
j_call: TRBJ1-6
clone_size: NA
v_call: TRBV5-1
cdr3_nt: TGCGCCAGCAGCTTGGAGGGGGCAGGGCGGATTTCAAATAATTCACCCCTCCACTTT
cdr3_aa: CASSLEGAGRISNNSPLHF

d_call: TRBD2
j_call: TRBJ2-5
clone_size: NA
v_call: TRBV6-1
cdr3_nt: TGTGCCAGCAGGTCCGGACTAGCGGGGGTGGAGACCCAGTACTTC
cdr3_aa: CASRSGLAGVETQYF

d_call: TRBD1
j_call: TRBJ1-6
clone_size: NA
v_call: TRBV5-1
cdr3_nt: TGCGCCAGCAGCATGTACCCGGGACAGGGGTCTAATTCACCCCTCCACTTT
cdr3_aa: CASSMYPGQGSNSPLHF

d_call: TRBD1
j_call: TRBJ1-4
clone_size: NA
v_call: TRBV9
cdr3_nt: TGTGCCAGCAACAGGGGCCTGGCGGATGAAAAACTGTTTTTT
cdr3_aa: CASNRGLADEKLFF

d_call: NA
j_call: TRBJ1-1
clone_size: NA
v_call: TRBV19
cdr3_nt: TGTGCCAGTAAATCCCCAGGGTCATCTCCCTGGGCTTTCTTT
cdr3_aa: CASKSPGSSPWAFF

d_call: TRBD2
j_call: TRBJ2-1
clone_size: once
v_call: TRBV15
cdr3_nt: TGTGCCACCAGCAGAGACGGGGGGGACTCCTACAATGAGCAGTTCTTC
cdr3_aa: CATSRDGGDSYNEQFF

d_call: TRBD2
j_call: TRBJ2-1
clone_size: NA
v_call: TRBV5-1
cdr3_nt: TGCGCCAGCAGCCTGCTGAGCGGGAGCCCCAATGAGCAGTTCTTC
cdr3_aa: CASSLLSGSPNEQFF

d_call: TRBD1
j_call: TRBJ2-7
clone_size: NA
v_call: TRBV28
cdr3_nt: TGTGCCAGCGAGGTAGGACAGGCCTACGAGCAGTACTTC
cdr3_aa: CASEVGQAYEQYF

d_call: TRBD1
j_call: TRBJ2-2
clone_size: NA
v_call: TRBV19
cdr3_nt: TGTGCCAGTATTGCCGGGACAGGGTTCACCGGGGAGCTGTTTTTT
cdr3_aa: CASIAGTGFTGELFF

d_call: TRBD2
j_call: TRBJ2-3
clone_size: NA
v_call: TRBV11-1
cdr3_nt: TGTGCCAGCAGCCCACCGTTAGGGCGGGAGGGCAGGGGGACAGATACGCAGTATTTT
cdr3_aa: CASSPPLGREGRGTDTQYF

d_call: TRBD2
j_call: TRBJ2-1
clone_size: NA
v_call: TRBV7-9
cdr3_nt: TGTGCCAGCAGCGCCCGCCCTCCAGCGGGAGTGAGCAATGAGCAGTTCTTC
cdr3_aa: CASSARPPAGVSNEQFF

d_call: TRBD1
j_call: TRBJ1-2
clone_size: NA
v_call: TRBV4-3
cdr3_nt: TGCGCCAGCAGCCCGGGACAGGGGAACTATGGCTACACCTTC
cdr3_aa: CASSPGQGNYGYTF

d_call: NA
j_call: TRBJ2-2
clone_size: NA
v_call: TRBV4-2
cdr3_nt: TGTGCCAGCAGCCAAGATACCTCAGTGATCGGGGAGCTGTTTTTT
cdr3_aa: CASSQDTSVIGELFF

d_call: TRBD1
j_call: TRBJ2-7
clone_size: NA
v_call: TRBV15
cdr3_nt: TGTGCCACCAGCCTGGACCGGGGACAGGGCTACGAGCAGTACTTC
cdr3_aa: CATSLDRGQGYEQYF

d_call: NA
j_call: TRBJ2-3
clone_size: NA
v_call: TRBV5-1
cdr3_nt: TGCGCCAGCAGCTTGGCCGACTCCCCAGAAGATACGCAGTATTTT
cdr3_aa: CASSLADSPEDTQYF

d_call: NA
j_call: TRBJ2-1
clone_size: once
v_call: TRBV4-2
cdr3_nt: TGTGCCAGCAGCCAAGATGGTCGACTAGTGAATGAGCAGTTCTTC
cdr3_aa: CASSQDGRLVNEQFF

d_call: NA
j_call: TRBJ1-2
clone_size: NA
v_call: TRBV28
cdr3_nt: TGTGCCAGCAGTTTGGCGACAGTTAACTATGGCTACACCTTC
cdr3_aa: CASSLATVNYGYTF

d_call: TRBD1
j_call: TRBJ1-1
clone_size: once
v_call: TRBV2
cdr3_nt: TGTGCCAGCAGTGCGGACAGGGCAGACACTGAAGCTTTCTTT
cdr3_aa: CASSADRADTEAFF

d_call: NA
j_call: TRBJ2-7
clone_size: NA
v_call: TRBV7-3
cdr3_nt: TGTGCCAGCAGCTCCTTCCCGGGGGACTACGAGCAGTACTTC
cdr3_aa: CASSSFPGDYEQYF